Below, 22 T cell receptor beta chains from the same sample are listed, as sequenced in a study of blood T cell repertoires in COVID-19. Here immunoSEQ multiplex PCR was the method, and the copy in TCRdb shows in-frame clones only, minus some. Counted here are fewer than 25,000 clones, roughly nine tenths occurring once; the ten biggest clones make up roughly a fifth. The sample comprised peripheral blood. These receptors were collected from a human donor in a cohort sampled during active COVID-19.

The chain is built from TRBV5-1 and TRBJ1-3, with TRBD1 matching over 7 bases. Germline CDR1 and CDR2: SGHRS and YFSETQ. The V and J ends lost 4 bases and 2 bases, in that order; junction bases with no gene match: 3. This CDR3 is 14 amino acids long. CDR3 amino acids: CASSAGTAGNTIYF. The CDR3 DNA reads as TGCGCCAGCAGCGCAGGGACAGCTGGAAACACCATATATTTT. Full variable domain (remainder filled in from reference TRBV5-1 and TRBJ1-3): KAGVTQTPRYLIKTRGQQVTLSCSPISGHRSVSWYQQTPGQGLQFLFEYFSETQRNKGNFPGRFSGRQFSNSRSEMNVSTLELGDSALYLCASSAGTAGNTIYFGEGSWLTVV.

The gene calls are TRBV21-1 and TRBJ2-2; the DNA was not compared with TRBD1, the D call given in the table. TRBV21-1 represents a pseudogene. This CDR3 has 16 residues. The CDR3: CASSKALQGPTGELFF. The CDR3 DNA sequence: TGTGCCAGCAGCAAAGCGCTACAGGGGCCTACCGGGGAGCTGTTTTTT.

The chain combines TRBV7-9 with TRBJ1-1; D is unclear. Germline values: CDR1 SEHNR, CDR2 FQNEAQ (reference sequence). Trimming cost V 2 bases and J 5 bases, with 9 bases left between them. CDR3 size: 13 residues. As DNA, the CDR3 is TGTGCCAGCAGCTTAAACTTCTTTACTGAAGCTTTCTTT. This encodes CASSLNFFTEAFF.

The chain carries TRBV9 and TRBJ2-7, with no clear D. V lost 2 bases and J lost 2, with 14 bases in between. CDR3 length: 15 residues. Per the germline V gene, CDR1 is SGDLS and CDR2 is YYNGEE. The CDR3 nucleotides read TGTGCCAGCAGCGTCTCCTCAACTACGACCTACGAGCAGTACTTC. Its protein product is CASSVSSTTTYEQYF.

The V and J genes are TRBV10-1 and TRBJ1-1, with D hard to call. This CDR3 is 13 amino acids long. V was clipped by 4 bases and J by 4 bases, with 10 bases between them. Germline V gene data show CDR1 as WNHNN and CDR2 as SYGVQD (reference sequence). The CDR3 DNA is TGCGCCAGCAGTGCAACGCGAGGCACTGAAGCTTTCTTT. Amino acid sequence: CASSATRGTEAFF.

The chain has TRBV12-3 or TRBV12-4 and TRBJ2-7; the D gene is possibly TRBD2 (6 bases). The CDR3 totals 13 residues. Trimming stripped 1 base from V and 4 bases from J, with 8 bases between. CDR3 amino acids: CASSLGLVYEQYF. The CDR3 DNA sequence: TGTGCCAGCAGTTTAGGACTAGTTTACGAGCAGTACTTC.

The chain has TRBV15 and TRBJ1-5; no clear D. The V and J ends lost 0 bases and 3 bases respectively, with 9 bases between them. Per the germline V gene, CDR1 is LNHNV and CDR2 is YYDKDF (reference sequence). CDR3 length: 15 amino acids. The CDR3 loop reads CATSREPGDNQPQHF. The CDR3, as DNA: TGTGCCACCAGCAGAGAGCCAGGCGACAATCAGCCCCAGCATTTT.

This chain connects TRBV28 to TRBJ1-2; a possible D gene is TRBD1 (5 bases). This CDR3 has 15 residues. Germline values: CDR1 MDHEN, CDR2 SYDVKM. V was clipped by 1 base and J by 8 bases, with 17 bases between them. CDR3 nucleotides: TGTGCCAGCAGTTTATCCTTACGGGGGGAATGGGGCTACACCTTC. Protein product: CASSLSLRGEWGYTF.

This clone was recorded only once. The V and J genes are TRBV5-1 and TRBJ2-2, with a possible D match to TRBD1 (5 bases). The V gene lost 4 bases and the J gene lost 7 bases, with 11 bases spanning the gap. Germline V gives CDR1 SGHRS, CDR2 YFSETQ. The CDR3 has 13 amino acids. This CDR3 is CASSARDRGELFF. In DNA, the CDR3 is TGCGCCAGCAGCGCCAGGGATCGCGGGGAGCTGTTTTTT.

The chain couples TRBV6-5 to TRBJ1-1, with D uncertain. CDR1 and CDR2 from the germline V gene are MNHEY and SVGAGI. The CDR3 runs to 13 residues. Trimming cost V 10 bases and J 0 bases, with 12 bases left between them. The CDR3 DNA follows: TGTGCCACCAACGGGTACGTGAACACTGAAGCTTTCTTT. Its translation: CATNGYVNTEAFF.

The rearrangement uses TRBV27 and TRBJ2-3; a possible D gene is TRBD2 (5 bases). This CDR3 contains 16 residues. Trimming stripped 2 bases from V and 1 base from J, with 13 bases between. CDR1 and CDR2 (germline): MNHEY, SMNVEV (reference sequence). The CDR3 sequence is CASSLRWLAGTDTQYF. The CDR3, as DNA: TGTGCCAGCAGTTTAAGGTGGCTAGCCGGCACAGATACGCAGTATTTT.

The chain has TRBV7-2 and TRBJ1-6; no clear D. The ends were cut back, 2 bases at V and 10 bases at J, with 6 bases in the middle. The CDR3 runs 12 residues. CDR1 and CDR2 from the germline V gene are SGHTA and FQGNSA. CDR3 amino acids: CASSLLESPLHF. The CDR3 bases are TGTGCCAGCAGCTTACTGGAGTCACCCCTCCACTTT.

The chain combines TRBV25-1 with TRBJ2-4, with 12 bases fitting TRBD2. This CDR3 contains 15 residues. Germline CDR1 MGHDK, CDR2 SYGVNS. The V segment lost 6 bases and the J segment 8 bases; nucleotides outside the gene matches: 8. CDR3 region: CASSQPTSGSDIQYF. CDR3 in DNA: TGTGCCAGCAGCCAGCCGACTAGCGGGAGCGACATTCAGTACTTC.

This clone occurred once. CDR3 sequence: CASSPYEKLFF. DNA of the CDR3: TGTGCCAGCAGCCCTTATGAAAAACTGTTTTTT. The rearrangement uses TRBV7-9 and TRBJ1-4, with no clear D. This CDR3 contains 11 residues. V shed 5 bases and J shed 6 bases, with 4 bases lying between them. Germline assignment: CDR1 SEHNR and CDR2 FQNEAQ (reference sequence).

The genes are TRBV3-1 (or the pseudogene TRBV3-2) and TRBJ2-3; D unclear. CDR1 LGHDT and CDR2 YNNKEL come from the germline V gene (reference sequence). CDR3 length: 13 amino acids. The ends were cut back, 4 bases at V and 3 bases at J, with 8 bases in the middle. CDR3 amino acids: CASSPRLTDTQYF. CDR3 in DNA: TGTGCCAGCAGCCCCAGACTTACAGATACGCAGTATTTT.

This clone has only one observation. The CDR3: CASSTQTSSRASHEQYF. CDR3 in DNA: TGTGCCAGCAGTACACAGACCAGCTCCAGGGCATCCCACGAGCAGTACTTC. This rearrangement joins TRBV27 to TRBJ2-7, with D perhaps TRBD1 (5 bases). CDR1 and CDR2 from the germline V gene are MNHEY and SMNVEV (reference sequence). CDR3 size: 17 residues. Trimming pared 5 bases from V and 5 bases from J, leaving 25 bases between.

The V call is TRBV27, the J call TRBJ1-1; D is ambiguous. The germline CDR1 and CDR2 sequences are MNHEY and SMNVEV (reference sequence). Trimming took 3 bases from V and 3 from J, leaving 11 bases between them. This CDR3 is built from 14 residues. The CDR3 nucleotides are TGTGCCAGCAGTTTTGCATTTGAGGACACTGAAGCTTTCTTT. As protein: CASSFAFEDTEAFF.

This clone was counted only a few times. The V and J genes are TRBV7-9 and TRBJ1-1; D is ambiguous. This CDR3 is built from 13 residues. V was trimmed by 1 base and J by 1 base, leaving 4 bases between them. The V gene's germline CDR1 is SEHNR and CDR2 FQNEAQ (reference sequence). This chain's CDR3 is CASSLVRNTEAFF. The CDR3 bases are TGTGCCAGCAGCTTAGTCAGGAACACTGAAGCTTTCTTT.

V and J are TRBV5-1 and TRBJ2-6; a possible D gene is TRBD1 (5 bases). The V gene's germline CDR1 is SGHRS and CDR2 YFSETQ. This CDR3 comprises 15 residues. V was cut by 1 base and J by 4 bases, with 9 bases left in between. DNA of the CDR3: TGCGCCAGCAGCTTGCCAGGGTCCGGGGCCAACGTCCTGACTTTC. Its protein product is CASSLPGSGANVLTF. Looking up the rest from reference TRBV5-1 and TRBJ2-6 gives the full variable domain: KAGVTQTPRYLIKTRGQQVTLSCSPISGHRSVSWYQQTPGQGLQFLFEYFSETQRNKGNFPGRFSGRQFSNSRSEMNVSTLELGDSALYLCASSLPGSGANVLTFGAGSRLTVL.

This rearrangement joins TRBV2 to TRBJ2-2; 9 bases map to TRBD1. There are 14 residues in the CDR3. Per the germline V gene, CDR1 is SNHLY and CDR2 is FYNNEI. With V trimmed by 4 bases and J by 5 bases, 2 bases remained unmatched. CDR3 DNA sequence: TGTGCCAGCAGTGCGGACAGGGGAACCGGGGAGCTGTTTTTT. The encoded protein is CASSADRGTGELFF.

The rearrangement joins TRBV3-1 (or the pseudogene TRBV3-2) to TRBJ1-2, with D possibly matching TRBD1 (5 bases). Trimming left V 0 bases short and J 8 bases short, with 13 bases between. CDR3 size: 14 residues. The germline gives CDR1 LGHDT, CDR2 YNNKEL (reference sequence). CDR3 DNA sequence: TGTGCCAGCAGCCAAGATGGGGCAGCCGGCGGCTACACCTTC. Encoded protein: CASSQDGAAGGYTF.

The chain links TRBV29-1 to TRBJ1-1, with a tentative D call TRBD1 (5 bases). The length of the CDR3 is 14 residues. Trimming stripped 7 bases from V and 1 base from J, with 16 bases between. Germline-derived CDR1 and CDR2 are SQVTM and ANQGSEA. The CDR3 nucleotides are TGCAGCGGACATGGGGGAGGCAAGAACACTGAAGCTTTCTTT. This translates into CSGHGGGKNTEAFF.